Sequencing of this T cell receptor beta chain was carried out in a study of shared clonotypes between healthy human individuals. CD8 cells regarded as naive lacked CD45RO, were positively chosen for CCR7, and omitted terminally differentiated effector memory CD45RA+ cells. Using immunoSEQ multiplex PCR, the repertoire was profiled, and TCRdb retains in-frame clones only, with some absent. This sample has 2 million or so clones; about 95% occur once, and the top ten carry more than 0.95%. The V and J ends lost 4 bases and 2 bases respectively, with 15 bases between them. The CDR3 spans 16 residues. CDR1 is MGHRA, CDR2 YSYEKL, per germline.

The TCR comes from a man younger than 35 in good health. Input material: naive CD8+ T cells sorted from blood. This rearrangement joins TRBV4-1 to TRBJ1-5, with a weak D call TRBD1 (5 bases). The CDR3 spells CASSRAHGGGNQPQHF. The CDR3 DNA reads TGCGCCAGCAGCCGAGCCCACGGGGGGGGCAATCAGCCCCAGCATTTT.